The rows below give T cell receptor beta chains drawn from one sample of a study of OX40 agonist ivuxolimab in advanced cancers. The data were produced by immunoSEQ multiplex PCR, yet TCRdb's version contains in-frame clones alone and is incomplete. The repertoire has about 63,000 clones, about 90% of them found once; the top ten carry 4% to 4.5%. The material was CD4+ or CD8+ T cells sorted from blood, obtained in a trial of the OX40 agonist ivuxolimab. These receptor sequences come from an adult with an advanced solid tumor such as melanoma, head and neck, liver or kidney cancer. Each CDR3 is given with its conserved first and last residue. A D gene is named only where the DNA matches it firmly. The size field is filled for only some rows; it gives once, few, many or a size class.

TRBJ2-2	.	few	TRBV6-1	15	CASSVTSVNTGELFF	TGTGCCAGCAGTGTCACGAGCGTGAACACCGGGGAGCTGTTTTTT
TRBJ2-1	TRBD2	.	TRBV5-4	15	CASSLVGLAGNEQFF	TGTGCCAGCAGCTTGGTGGGACTAGCGGGAAATGAGCAGTTCTTC
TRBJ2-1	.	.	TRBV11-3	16	CASSLAHFSSYNEQFF	TGTGCCAGCAGCTTAGCACACTTTAGCTCCTACAATGAGCAGTTCTTC
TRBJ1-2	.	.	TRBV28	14	CASSRGRTDYGYTF	TGTGCCAGCAGCAGAGGACGGACGGACTATGGCTACACCTTC
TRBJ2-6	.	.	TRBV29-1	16	CSSITQGDSGANVLTF	TGCAGCTCCATAACCCAGGGTGACTCTGGGGCCAACGTCCTGACTTTC
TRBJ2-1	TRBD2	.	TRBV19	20	CATTNSITTSGGRLDNEQFF	TGTGCCACCACCAACTCCATTACGACTAGCGGAGGAAGACTTGACAATGAGCAGTTCTTC
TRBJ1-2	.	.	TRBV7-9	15	CASSLGTGSTYGYTF	TGTGCCAGCAGCTTAGGTACAGGGTCTACCTATGGCTACACCTTC
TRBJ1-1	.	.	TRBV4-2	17	CASSQDAGYNMNTEAFF	TGTGCCAGCAGCCAAGATGCGGGTTATAACATGAACACTGAAGCTTTCTTT
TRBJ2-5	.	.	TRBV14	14	CASSPNDILETQYF	TGTGCCAGCAGTCCTAATGACATCTTGGAGACCCAGTACTTC
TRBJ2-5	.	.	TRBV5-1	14	CASSFGRVEETQYF	TGCGCCAGCAGCTTCGGAAGGGTAGAAGAGACCCAGTACTTC
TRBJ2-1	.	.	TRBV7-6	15	CASSLVHNPVNEQFF	TGTGCCAGCAGCTTAGTCCACAACCCTGTCAATGAGCAGTTCTTC
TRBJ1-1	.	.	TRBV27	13	CASSVGPNTEAFF	TGTGCCAGCAGTGTAGGTCCGAACACTGAAGCTTTCTTT
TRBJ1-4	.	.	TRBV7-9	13	CASRSDGGEKLFF	TGTGCCAGCAGATCTGATGGCGGGGAAAAACTGTTTTTT
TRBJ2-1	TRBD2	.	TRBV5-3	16	CARSLGGRALVTEQFF	TGTGCCAGAAGCTTGGGCGGGAGGGCCCTGGTAACTGAGCAGTTCTTC
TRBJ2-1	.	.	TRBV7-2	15	CASSLAGSSYNEQFF	TGTGCCAGCAGCTTAGCCGGGAGCTCCTACAATGAGCAGTTCTTC
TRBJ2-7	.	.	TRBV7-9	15	CASSLFRGGTYEQYF	TGTGCCAGCAGTCTATTTAGGGGGGGAACCTACGAGCAGTACTTC
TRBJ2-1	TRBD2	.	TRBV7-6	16	CASSSTSLAGNNEQFF	TGTGCCAGCAGCTCCACCTCTCTAGCGGGGAACAATGAGCAGTTCTTC
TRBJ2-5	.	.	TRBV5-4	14	CASSLRTYQETQYF	TGTGCCAGCAGCTTGAGGACGTACCAAGAGACCCAGTACTTC
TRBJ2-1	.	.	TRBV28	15	CASSLDDPTYNEQFF	TGTGCCAGCAGTTTAGACGACCCCACCTACAATGAGCAGTTCTTC
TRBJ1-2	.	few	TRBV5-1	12	CASSGGYYGYTF	TGCGCCAGCAGCGGGGGTTACTATGGCTACACCTTC
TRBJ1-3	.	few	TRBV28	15	CASSFNYRAGNTIYF	TGTGCCAGCAGTTTTAACTACAGGGCTGGAAACACCATATATTTT
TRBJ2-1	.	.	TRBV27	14	CASSLWSAHNEQFF	TGTGCCAGCAGTTTATGGTCTGCACACAATGAGCAGTTCTTC
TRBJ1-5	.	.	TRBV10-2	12	CASGYRNQPQHF	TGCGCCAGCGGGTACAGGAATCAGCCCCAGCATTTT
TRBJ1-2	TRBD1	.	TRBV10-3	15	CAISEANTGVRGYTF	TGTGCCATCAGTGAGGCCAATACAGGGGTGAGGGGCTACACCTTC
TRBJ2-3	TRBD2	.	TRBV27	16	CTSSLIVAGGTDTQYF	TGTACCAGCAGTTTAATCGTCGCGGGGGGCACAGATACGCAGTATTTT
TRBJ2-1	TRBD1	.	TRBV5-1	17	CASSSPHDRARGNEQFF	TGCGCCAGCAGCTCGCCCCACGACAGGGCCCGTGGCAATGAGCAGTTCTTC
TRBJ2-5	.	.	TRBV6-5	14	CASSGGTVEKTQYF	TGTGCCAGCAGTGGTGGGACTGTCGAAAAGACCCAGTACTTC
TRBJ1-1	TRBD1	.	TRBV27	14	CASSLSGGIGEAFF	TGTGCCAGCAGTTTATCAGGGGGCATTGGTGAAGCTTTCTTT
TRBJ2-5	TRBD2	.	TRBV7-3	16	CASSLRGLAEGETQYF	TGTGCCAGCAGCTTAAGGGGACTAGCGGAGGGGGAGACCCAGTACTTC
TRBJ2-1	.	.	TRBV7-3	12	CASAQSGGEQFF	TGTGCCAGCGCGCAGTCGGGCGGGGAGCAGTTCTTC
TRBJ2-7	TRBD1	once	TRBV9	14	CASSVGGTGSEQYF	TGTGCCAGCAGCGTAGGGGGGACAGGGTCTGAGCAGTACTTC
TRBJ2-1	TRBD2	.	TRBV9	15	CASSEGTSPQSEQFF	TGTGCCAGCAGCGAAGGGACTAGTCCCCAGAGTGAGCAGTTCTTC
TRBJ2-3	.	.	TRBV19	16	CASSIGVGGSTDTQYF	TGTGCCAGTAGTATTGGGGTGGGTGGAAGCACAGATACGCAGTATTTT
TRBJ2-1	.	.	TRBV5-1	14	CASSLVGVGNEQFF	TGCGCCAGCAGCTTGGTGGGCGTTGGGAATGAGCAGTTCTTC
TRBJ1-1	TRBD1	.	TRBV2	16	CASSATKTGGSTEAFF	TGTGCCAGCAGTGCGACAAAAACAGGGGGCAGCACTGAAGCTTTCTTT
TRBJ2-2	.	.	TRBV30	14	CAWSVGQYTGELFF	TGTGCCTGGAGTGTAGGGCAGTACACCGGGGAGCTGTTTTTT
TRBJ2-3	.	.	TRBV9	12	CASSGLVNTQYF	TGTGCCAGCAGCGGGCTCGTGAATACGCAGTATTTT
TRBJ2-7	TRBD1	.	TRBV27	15	CASSPDRDRNYEQYF	TGTGCCAGCAGTCCAGACCGGGACAGGAACTACGAGCAGTACTTC
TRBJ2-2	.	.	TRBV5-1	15	CASKGEGRGTGELFF	TGCGCCAGCAAGGGCGAAGGGCGAGGGACCGGGGAGCTGTTTTTT
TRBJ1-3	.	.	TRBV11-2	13	CASSLGGGNTIYF	TGTGCCAGCAGCTTAGGTGGCGGAAACACCATATATTTT
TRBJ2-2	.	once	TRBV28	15	CASSLSGFVTGELFF	TGTGCCAGCAGTTTATCAGGGTTTGTGACCGGGGAGCTGTTTTTT
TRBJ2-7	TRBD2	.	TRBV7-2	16	CASSLRLAGGAYEQYF	TGTGCCAGCAGCTTGAGACTAGCGGGAGGGGCCTACGAGCAGTACTTC
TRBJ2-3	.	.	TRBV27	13	CASSLGRVTTQYF	TGTGCCAGCAGTTTGGGGCGTGTAACGACGCAGTATTTT
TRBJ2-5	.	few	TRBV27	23	CASSPPSVSVVIPSLNGLETQYF	TGTGCCAGCAGCCCCCCTTCCGTCAGCGTAGTTATACCGAGTTTGAACGGTCTGGAGACCCAGTACTTC
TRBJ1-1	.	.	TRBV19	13	CASTGRPWTEAFF	TGTGCCAGTACGGGACGGCCGTGGACTGAAGCTTTCTTT
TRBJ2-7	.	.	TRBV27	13	CASRAGSGYEQYF	TGTGCCAGCCGCGCGGGGTCGGGCTACGAGCAGTACTTC
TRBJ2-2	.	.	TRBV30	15	CAWIMDFMLGGELFF	TGTGCCTGGATTATGGACTTTATGTTGGGCGGGGAGCTGTTTTTT
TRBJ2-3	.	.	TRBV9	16	CASSDIPGLHTDTQYF	TGTGCCAGCAGTGACATACCGGGACTCCACACAGATACGCAGTATTTT
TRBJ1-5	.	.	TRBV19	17	CASMVGAAGYSNQPQHF	TGTGCCAGTATGGTGGGGGCGGCGGGTTATAGCAATCAGCCCCAGCATTTT
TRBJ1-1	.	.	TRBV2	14	CASSEIPDSAFAFF	TGTGCCAGCAGTGAAATTCCGGACAGCGCTTTTGCTTTCTTT
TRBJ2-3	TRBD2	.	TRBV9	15	CASSVIAGAPDTQYF	TGTGCCAGCAGCGTAATAGCGGGTGCCCCCGATACGCAGTATTTT
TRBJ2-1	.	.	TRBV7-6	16	CASRRTVVSSYNEQFF	TGTGCCAGCAGAAGGACTGTCGTGAGCTCCTACAATGAGCAGTTCTTC
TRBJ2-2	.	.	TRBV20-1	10	CSASYGELFF	TGCAGTGCTAGTTACGGGGAGCTGTTTTTT
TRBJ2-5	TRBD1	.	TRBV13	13	CASSSDRQETQYF	TGTGCCAGCAGCTCGGACAGGCAAGAGACCCAGTACTTC